The 7 T cell receptor beta chains below come from one sample, sequenced in a study of blood T cell repertoires in COVID-19. Profiled with immunoSEQ multiplex PCR; TCRdb holds only in-frame clones, not every one. The sample yields 90,000 to 150,000 clones, 79% seen once. The specimen was peripheral blood. Receptors were obtained from a woman of 80 years or more with acute or convalescent COVID-19.

This clone came up once. The rearrangement joins TRBV18 to TRBJ1-1; possibly TRBD1 for D (5 bases). CDR1 is KGHSH and CDR2 is LQKENI in the germline V gene. This CDR3 spans 16 amino acids. Trimming pared 6 bases from V and 0 bases from J, leaving 17 bases between. CDR3 nucleotides: TGTGCCAGCTCCCGGGACTCGGAGACACTGAACACTGAAGCTTTCTTT. Protein sequence: CASSRDSETLNTEAFF.

The chain links TRBV19 to TRBJ2-1; 9 bases are a match to TRBD1. The germline V gene encodes CDR1 LNHDA and CDR2 SQIVND (reference sequence). The J segment lost 6 bases and the V segment lost 6 bases, leaving 9 bases of the junction unmatched. The CDR3 length is 15 residues. Here the CDR3 reads CASSTRDRAFNEQFF. CDR3 DNA sequence: TGTGCCAGTAGCACCCGGGACAGGGCCTTCAATGAGCAGTTCTTC.

The V call is TRBV20-1, the J call TRBJ2-7; D ambiguous. The germline V gene encodes CDR1 DFQATT and CDR2 SNEGSKA (reference sequence). The V end was cut by 4 bases, the J end by 12 bases, with 16 bases between. This CDR3 contains 11 residues. The CDR3 DNA is TGCAGTGCTAATGATCGAGTTTCCCGGTACTTC. Translation gives CSANDRVSRYF.

The J gene is TRBJ2-2, the V gene TRBV7-9; D is undetermined. Germline CDR1 and CDR2: SEHNR and FQNEAQ (reference sequence). This CDR3 has 17 residues. V was pared by 4 bases and J by 1 base, with 16 bases between. This CDR3 reads CASSSRPHGENTGELFF. Written as DNA, the CDR3 is TGTGCCAGCAGCTCCCGACCCCACGGAGAGAACACCGGGGAGCTGTTTTTT. The full variable domain, its missing parts supplied by reference TRBV7-9 and TRBJ2-2, is DTGVSQNPRHKITKRGQNVTFRCDPISEHNRLYWYRQTLGQGPEFLTYFQNEAQLEKSRLLSDRFSAERPKGSFSTLEIQRTEQGDSAMYLCASSSRPHGENTGELFFGEGSRLTVL.

The chain employs TRBV5-1 and TRBJ2-5; D is possibly TRBD2 (6 bases). The CDR3 length is 18 residues. Trimming took off 0 bases at V and 4 bases at J, with 22 bases between the two ends. Germline V gene lookup returns CDR1 SGHRS and CDR2 YFSETQ. The CDR3 loop is CASSLGDSGDAGAETQYF. In DNA, the CDR3 is TGCGCCAGCAGCTTGGGAGATTCGGGGGACGCCGGGGCAGAGACCCAGTACTTC.

The chain joins TRBV18 to TRBJ2-3, with 7 bases that match TRBD2. CDR3 length: 15 amino acids. Germline V lookup: CDR1 KGHSH, CDR2 LQKENI. J was trimmed by 4 bases and V by 6 bases; bases with no gene match: 10. CDR3 sequence reads: CASSLPGGRSDTQYF. Here the CDR3 DNA reads TGTGCCAGCTCCCTCCCGGGGGGACGGTCAGATACGCAGTATTTT.

This clone has just a few counts. The chain employs TRBV10-3 and TRBJ1-2, with D possibly TRBD1 on 6 matching bases. Between the trimmed V and J ends, which lost 9 bases and 4 bases, there was a span of 15 bases. CDR3 length: 13 residues. Germline CDR1 ENHRY, CDR2 SYGVKD. Here the CDR3 reads CAITAGGSYGYTF. DNA of the CDR3: TGTGCCATAACGGCGGGGGGCAGCTATGGCTACACCTTC.